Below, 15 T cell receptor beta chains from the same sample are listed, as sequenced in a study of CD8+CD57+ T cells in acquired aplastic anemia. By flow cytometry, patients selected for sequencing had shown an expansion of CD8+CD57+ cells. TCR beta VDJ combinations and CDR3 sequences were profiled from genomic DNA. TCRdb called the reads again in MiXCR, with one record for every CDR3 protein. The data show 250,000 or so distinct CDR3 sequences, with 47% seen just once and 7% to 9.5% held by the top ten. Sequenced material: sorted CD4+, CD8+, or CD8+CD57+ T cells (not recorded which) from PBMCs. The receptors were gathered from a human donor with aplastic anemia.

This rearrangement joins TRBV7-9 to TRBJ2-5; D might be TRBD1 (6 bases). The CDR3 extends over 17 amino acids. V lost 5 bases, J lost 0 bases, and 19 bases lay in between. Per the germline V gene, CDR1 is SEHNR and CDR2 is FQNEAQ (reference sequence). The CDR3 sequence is CASSPNGQSIHQETQYF. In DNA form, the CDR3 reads TGTGCCAGCAGCCCGAACGGACAGAGTATACACCAAGAGACCCAGTACTTC.

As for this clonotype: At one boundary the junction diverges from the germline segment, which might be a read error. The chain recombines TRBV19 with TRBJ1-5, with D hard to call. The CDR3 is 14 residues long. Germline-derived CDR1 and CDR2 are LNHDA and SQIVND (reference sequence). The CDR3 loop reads CASSRSRSNQPQHF. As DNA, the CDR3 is TGTGCCAGCAGTAGATCCAGGAGCAATCAGCCCCAGCATTTT.

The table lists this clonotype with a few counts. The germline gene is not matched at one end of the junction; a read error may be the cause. The chain's CDR3 is CASSQVGGVGYTF. The CDR3 DNA reads as TGCGCCAGCAGCCAAGTGGGGGGCGTTGGCTACACCTTC. This rearrangement joins TRBV9 to TRBJ1-2, with TRBD1 as a possible D gene (6 bases). The CDR3 extends over 13 amino acids. Per the germline V gene, CDR1 is SGDLS and CDR2 is YYNGEE.

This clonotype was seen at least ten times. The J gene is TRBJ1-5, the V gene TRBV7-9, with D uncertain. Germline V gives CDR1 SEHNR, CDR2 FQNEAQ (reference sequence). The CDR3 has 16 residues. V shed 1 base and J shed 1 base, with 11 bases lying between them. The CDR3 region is CASSLVTTSSNQPQHF. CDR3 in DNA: TGTGCCAGCAGCTTAGTTACAACAAGCAGCAATCAGCCCCAGCATTTT. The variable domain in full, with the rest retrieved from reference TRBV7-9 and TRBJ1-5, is DTGVSQNPRHKITKRGQNVTFRCDPISEHNRLYWYRQTLGQGPEFLTYFQNEAQLEKSRLLSDRFSAERPKGSFSTLEIQRTEQGDSAMYLCASSLVTTSSNQPQHFGDGTRLSIL.

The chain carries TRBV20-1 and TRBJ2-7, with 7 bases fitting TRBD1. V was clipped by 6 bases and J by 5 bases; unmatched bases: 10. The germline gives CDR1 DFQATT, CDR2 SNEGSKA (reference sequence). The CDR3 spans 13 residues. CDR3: CSAITGAVDEQYF. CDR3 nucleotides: TGCAGTGCGATAACAGGGGCCGTCGACGAGCAGTACTTC.

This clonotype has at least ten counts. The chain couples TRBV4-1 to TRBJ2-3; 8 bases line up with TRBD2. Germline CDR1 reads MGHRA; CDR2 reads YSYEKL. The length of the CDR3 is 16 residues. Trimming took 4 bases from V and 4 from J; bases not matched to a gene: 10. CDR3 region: CASSRAGSGSADTQYF. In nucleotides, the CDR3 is TGCGCCAGCAGCCGGGCGGGGAGCGGGAGTGCAGATACGCAGTATTTT.

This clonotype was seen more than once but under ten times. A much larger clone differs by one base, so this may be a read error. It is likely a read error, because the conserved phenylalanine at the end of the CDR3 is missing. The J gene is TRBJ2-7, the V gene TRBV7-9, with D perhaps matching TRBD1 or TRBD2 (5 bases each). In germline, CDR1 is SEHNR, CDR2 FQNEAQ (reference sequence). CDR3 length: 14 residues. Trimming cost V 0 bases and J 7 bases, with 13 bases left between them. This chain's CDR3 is CASSLARGVDEQYL. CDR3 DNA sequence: TGTGCCAGCAGCTTAGCACGAGGGGTTGATGAGCAGTACCTC.

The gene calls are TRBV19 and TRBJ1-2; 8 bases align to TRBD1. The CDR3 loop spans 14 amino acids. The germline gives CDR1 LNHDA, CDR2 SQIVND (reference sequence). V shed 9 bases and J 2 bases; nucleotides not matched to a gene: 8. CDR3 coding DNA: TGTGCCAGCAGCGGACAGGGACGAAACTATGGCTACACCTTC. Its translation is CASSGQGRNYGYTF.

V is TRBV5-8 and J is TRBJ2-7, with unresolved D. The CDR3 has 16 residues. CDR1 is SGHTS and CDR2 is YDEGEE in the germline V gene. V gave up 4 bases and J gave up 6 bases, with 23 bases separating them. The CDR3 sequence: CASSANSRDSRAEQYF. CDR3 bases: TGTGCCAGCAGCGCTAATTCTAGGGATTCTCGGGCCGAGCAGTACTTC.

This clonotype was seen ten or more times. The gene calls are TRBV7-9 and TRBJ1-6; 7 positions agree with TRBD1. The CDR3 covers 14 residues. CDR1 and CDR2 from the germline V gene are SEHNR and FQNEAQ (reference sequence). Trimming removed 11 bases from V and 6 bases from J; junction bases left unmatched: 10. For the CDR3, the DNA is TGTGCCCCCCGCCTACAGGGGAGTAATTCACCCCTCCACTTT. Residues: CAPRLQGSNSPLHF.

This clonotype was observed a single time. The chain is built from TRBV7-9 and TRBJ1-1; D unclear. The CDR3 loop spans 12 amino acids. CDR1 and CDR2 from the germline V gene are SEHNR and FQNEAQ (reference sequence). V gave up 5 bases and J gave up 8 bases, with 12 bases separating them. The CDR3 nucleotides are TGTGCCAGCAGCCCCGGAACCGCCGAAGCTTTCTTT. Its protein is CASSPGTAEAFF.

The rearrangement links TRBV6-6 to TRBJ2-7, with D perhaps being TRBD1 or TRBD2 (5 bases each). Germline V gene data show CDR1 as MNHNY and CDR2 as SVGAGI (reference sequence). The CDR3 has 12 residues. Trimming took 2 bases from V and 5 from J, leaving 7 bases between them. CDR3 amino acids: CASSYRDHEQYF. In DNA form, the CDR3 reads TGTGCCAGCAGTTACCGGGACCACGAGCAGTACTTC.

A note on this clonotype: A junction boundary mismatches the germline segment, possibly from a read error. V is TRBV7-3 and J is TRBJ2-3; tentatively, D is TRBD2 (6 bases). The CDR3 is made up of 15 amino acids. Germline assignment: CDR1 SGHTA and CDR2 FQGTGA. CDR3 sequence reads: CASSARGGGTDTRYF. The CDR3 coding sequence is TGTGCCAGCAGCGCGCGGGGCGGAGGCACAGATACGCGGTATTTT.

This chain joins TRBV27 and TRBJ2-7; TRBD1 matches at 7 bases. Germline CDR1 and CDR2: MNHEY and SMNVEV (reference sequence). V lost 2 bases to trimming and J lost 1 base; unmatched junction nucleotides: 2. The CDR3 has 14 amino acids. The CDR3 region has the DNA TGTGCCAGCAGTTTAGGACAGGCTTCCTACGAGCAGTACTTC. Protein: CASSLGQASYEQYF.

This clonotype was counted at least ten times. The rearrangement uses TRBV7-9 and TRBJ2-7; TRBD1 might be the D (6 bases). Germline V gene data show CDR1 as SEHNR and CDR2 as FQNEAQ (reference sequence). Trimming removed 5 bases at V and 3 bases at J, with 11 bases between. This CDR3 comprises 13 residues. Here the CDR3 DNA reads TGTGCCAGCAGCGACGACAGGCGCTACGAGCAGTACTTC. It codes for CASSDDRRYEQYF.